The text below deals with one TCR beta chain. No antigen is known for it. The entry originates in a study of T cells in Graves' hyperthyroidism and ophthalmopathy. About the study: Any treatment followed the collection of peripheral blood at initial diagnosis. Study-wide results and limits: It was a median approximately six months before onset that the model predicted ophthalmopathy. Most expanded thyroid clonotypes above 0.001 recurred in blood.

Researchers barred patients who had uncontrolled infection, other autoimmune disease, pregnancy or lactation. Amplification of TCR beta CDR3 regions used RNA as the template. TCR CDR3 regions were first amplified by RT-PCR with HTBI primers. TCRdb itself ran the multiplex PCR reads through MiXCR, one entry per CDR3 protein. The sample includes roughly 96,000 distinct CDR3 sequences, around 52% of them seen just once. Deletions cut 8 bases from V and 2 bases from J, with 6 bases between. This CDR3 is 11 amino acids long. Germline V gene lookup returns CDR1 ENHRY and CDR2 SYGVKD. V usage is TRBV10-3 and J usage is TRBJ1-2; D is uncertain. The clonotype originates from a woman between 35 and 50 years old with Graves' hyperthyroidism. Sequenced input: blood. The DNA of the CDR3 is TGTGCCATCTCAGGAAACTATGGCTACACCTTC. Encoded protein: CAISGNYGYTF.